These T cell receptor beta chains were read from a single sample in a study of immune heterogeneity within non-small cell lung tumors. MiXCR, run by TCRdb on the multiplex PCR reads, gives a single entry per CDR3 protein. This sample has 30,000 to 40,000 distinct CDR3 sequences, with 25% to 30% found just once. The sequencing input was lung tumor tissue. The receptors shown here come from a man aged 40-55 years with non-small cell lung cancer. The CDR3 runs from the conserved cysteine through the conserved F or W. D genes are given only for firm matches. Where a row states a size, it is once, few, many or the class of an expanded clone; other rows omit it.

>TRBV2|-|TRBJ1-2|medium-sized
TGTGCCAGCAGTGAAGAGGGTTTGTGGGGCTACACCTTC
CASSEEGLWGYTF
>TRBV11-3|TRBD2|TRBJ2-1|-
TGTGCCAGCAGCCCGGGCGGGAGCGGTAGCAATGAGCAGTTCTTC
CASSPGGSGSNEQFF
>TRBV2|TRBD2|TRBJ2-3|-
TGTGCCCTAGCGGGATTGGGCACAGATACGCAGTATTTT
CALAGLGTDTQYF
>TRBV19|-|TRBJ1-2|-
TGTGCCAGTAGTGCCTTCTCAGGGCGCTTGGGCTACACCTTC
CASSAFSGRLGYTF
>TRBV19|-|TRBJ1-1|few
TGTGCCAGTAATGATTGGAACACTGAAGCTTTCTTT
CASNDWNTEAFF
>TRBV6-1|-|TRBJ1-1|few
TGTGCCAGCAGTGGAGCCAGCCCGCGGACTGAAGCTTTCTTT
CASSGASPRTEAFF
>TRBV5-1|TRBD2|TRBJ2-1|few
TGCGCCAGCAGCTTTGGAGCGGGAGGGTTCGATGAGCAGTTCTTC
CASSFGAGGFDEQFF
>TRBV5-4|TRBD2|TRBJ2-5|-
TGTGCCAGCAGCTTGGGACTAGCGGGAGGAACAGAGACCCAGTACTTC
CASSLGLAGGTETQYF
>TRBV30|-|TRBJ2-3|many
TGTGCCTGGAGCGAATGGGGGATTACGCAGTATTTT
CAWSEWGITQYF
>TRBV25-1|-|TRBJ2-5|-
TGTGCCAGCAGTGAACGAGGGGCGGGGGAGACCCAGTACTTC
CASSERGAGETQYF
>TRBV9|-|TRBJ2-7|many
TGTGCCAGCAGCCCTTCGGGCATAGGCTACGAGCAGTACTTC
CASSPSGIGYEQYF
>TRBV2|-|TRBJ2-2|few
TGTGCCAGCAGAGTAAGAGGGGGGCCGCGGTTTTATGGCGGGGAGCTGTTTTTT
CASRVRGGPRFYGGELFF
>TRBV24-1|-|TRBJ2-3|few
TGTGCCACCAGTGATTTCTGGTCCGGGGATACGCAGTATTTT
CATSDFWSGDTQYF
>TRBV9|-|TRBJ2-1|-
TGTGCCAGCACGGCTGATGTCGGGAGTGCCGATGAGCAGTTCTTC
CASTADVGSADEQFF
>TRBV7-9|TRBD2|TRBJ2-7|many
TGTGCCAGCAGCTTAGCCGCGGGAGCTGCCTACGAGCAGTACTTC
CASSLAAGAAYEQYF
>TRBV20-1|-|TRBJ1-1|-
TGCAGTGCTAGAGATTGGGTTAACACTGAAGCTTTCTTT
CSARDWVNTEAFF
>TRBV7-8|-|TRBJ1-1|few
TGTGCCAGCAGCTTAGCAGTCATGAACACTGAAGCTTTCTTT
CASSLAVMNTEAFF
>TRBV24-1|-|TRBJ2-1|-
TGTGCCACCAGTGATTATAAGCCGGAGGATAGAAATGAGCAGTTCTTC
CATSDYKPEDRNEQFF
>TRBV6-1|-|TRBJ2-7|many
TGTGCCAGCAGTGACTCTCCTCGGGGGTCAGACGAGCAGTACTTC
CASSDSPRGSDEQYF
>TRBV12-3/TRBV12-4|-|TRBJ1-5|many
TGTGCCAGCAGTTTCTCGAACAATCAGCCCCAGCATTTT
CASSFSNNQPQHF
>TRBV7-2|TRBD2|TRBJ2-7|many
TGTGCCAGCAGCTTTGTTAGCAGCGGGAGAAACGAGCAGTACTTC
CASSFVSSGRNEQYF
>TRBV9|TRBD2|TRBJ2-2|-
TGTGCCAGCAAGGGACTAATGGAAGGCGGGGAGCTGTTTTTT
CASKGLMEGGELFF
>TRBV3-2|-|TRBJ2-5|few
TGTGCCAGCAGCCAATATCACGGGACAGGGTATACGGAGACCCAGTACTTC
CASSQYHGTGYTETQYF
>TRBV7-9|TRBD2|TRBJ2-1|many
TGTGCCAGCAGCCTCAGGAGTAGCGGGAATAATGGTGAGCAGTTCTTC
CASSLRSSGNNGEQFF
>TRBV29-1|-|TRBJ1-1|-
TGCAGCGTAAAACCAGGGTCCAGGAACACTGAAGCTTTCTTT
CSVKPGSRNTEAFF
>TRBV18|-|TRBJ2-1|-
TGTGCCAGCTCACCACCGGGACGGCCACACAATGAGCAGTTCTTC
CASSPPGRPHNEQFF
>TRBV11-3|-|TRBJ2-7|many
TGTGCCAGCAGCTCGCCCAATCTGAGGGTAAACGAGCAGTACTTC
CASSSPNLRVNEQYF
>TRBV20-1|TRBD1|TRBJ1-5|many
TGCAGTGCTAGAGGACCCTCACAGGGGGCATCGTCTAGCAATCAGCCCCAGCATTTT
CSARGPSQGASSSNQPQHF
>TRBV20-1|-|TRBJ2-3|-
TGCAGTGCTAGAGCTGACGGCACAGATACGCCGTATTTT
CSARADGTDTPYF
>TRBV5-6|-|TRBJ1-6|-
TGTGCCAGCAGCCTACGGTCCAGTAATTCACCCCTCCACTTT
CASSLRSSNSPLHF
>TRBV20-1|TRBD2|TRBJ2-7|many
TGCAGTGCTAGACACGGGACTAGCGGCTACGAGCAGTACTTC
CSARHGTSGYEQYF
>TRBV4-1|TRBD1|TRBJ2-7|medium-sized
TGCGCCAGCAGCCGGGACTGGGGACAGGGGACCTACGAGCAGTACTTC
CASSRDWGQGTYEQYF
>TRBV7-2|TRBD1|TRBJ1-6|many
TGTGCCAGCACCCGGGACAGGTCTGGTTCACCCCTCCACTTT
CASTRDRSGSPLHF